The 13 T cell receptor beta chains below come from one sample, sequenced in a study of shared clonotypes between healthy human individuals. Measured with immunoSEQ multiplex PCR; TCRdb has only the in-frame clones, and not every one. This sample has roughly 2.5 million clones, with around nine tenths found just once. The specimen sequenced was naive CD4+ T cells sorted from blood. Subset specified: CD45RA+ positively selected. These TCRs come from a man between 18 and 35 years old in good health.

The CDR3 DNA reads TGTGCCGCGGGACTAGCGGGAGGACCTACCCCGGGTGAGCAGTACTTC. Protein: CAAGLAGGPTPGEQYF. The J gene is TRBJ2-7, the V gene TRBV6-4; 15 bases agree with TRBD2. The CDR3 contains 16 residues. The junction had 15 bases not matched to a gene; V was cut back by 11 bases and J by 7 bases. Germline V gene sequence: CDR1 MRHNA, CDR2 SNTAGT.

The V gene is TRBV7-9, the J gene TRBJ2-1; the D gene is possibly TRBD2 (6 bases). CDR1 is SEHNR, CDR2 FQNEAQ, per germline (reference sequence). The ends were cut back, 7 bases at V and 7 bases at J, with 14 bases in the middle. The CDR3 sequence is 13 residues long. The CDR3 reads CASKVGAGNEQFF. As DNA, the CDR3 is TGTGCCAGCAAGGTAGGAGCGGGTAATGAGCAGTTCTTC.

The chain joins TRBV7-9 to TRBJ2-3; D remains ambiguous. The germline CDR1 and CDR2 sequences are SEHNR and FQNEAQ (reference sequence). V lost 5 bases to trimming and J lost 0 bases, with 15 bases between them. The CDR3 has 16 residues. Here the CDR3 reads CASSPGFVDSTDTQYF. The DNA for the CDR3 is TGTGCCAGCAGCCCTGGATTTGTAGACAGCACAGATACGCAGTATTTT.

The chain combines TRBV2 with TRBJ1-2, with D unresolved. This CDR3 region has 13 residues. V was shortened by 7 bases and J by 4 bases, with 13 bases between the two germline ends. The V gene's germline CDR1 is SNHLY and CDR2 FYNNEI. CDR3 residues: CASNPQAPYGYTF. DNA for the CDR3: TGTGCCAGCAACCCCCAGGCTCCCTATGGCTACACCTTC.

The CDR3 DNA reads TGTGCCAGTAGTATCGGCATTCTCAGCTATGGCTACACCTTC. Translated, it gives CASSIGILSYGYTF. The genes are TRBV19 and TRBJ1-2; D not resolved. V was clipped by 3 bases and J by 4 bases, with 12 bases between them. Germline CDR1 is LNHDA and CDR2 is SQIVND (reference sequence). The CDR3 loop spans 14 amino acids.

Regarding this clone: Other DNA sequences of this sample code for an identical CDR3. V and J are TRBV7-3 and TRBJ2-6; D not resolved. Trimming stripped 2 bases from V and 1 base from J, with 6 bases between. The CDR3 contains 15 residues. The germline V gene encodes CDR1 SGHTA and CDR2 FQGTGA. CDR3 protein: CASSLRSSGANVLTF. The CDR3 bases are TGTGCCAGCAGCTTACGGTCTTCTGGGGCCAACGTCCTGACTTTC.

V is TRBV2 and J is TRBJ2-5; D might be TRBD1 (6 bases). CDR1 SNHLY and CDR2 FYNNEI come from the germline V gene. The germline V and J ends were trimmed by 6 bases and 3 bases, with 11 bases remaining between them. The CDR3 is made up of 13 amino acids. The CDR3 DNA follows: TGTGCCAGCAGCACCACAGGGAAAGAGACCCAGTACTTC. Translation gives CASSTTGKETQYF.

In regard to this clone: Additional DNA sequences in this sample encode the identical CDR3. The J gene is TRBJ2-3, the V gene TRBV9; 9 positions match TRBD2. With V trimmed by 3 bases and J by 3 bases, 5 bases remained unmatched. CDR3 length: 15 residues. Germline-derived CDR1 and CDR2 are SGDLS and YYNGEE. In nucleotides, the CDR3 is TGTGCCAGCAGCGCGGGGACTAGCTCGACAGATACGCAGTATTTT. Translation: CASSAGTSSTDTQYF.

This chain uses TRBV28 with TRBJ1-5; D is uncertain. V was pared by 2 bases and J by 3 bases, with 8 bases between. The germline V gene encodes CDR1 MDHEN and CDR2 SYDVKM. This CDR3 contains 14 residues. In nucleotides, the CDR3 is TGTGCCAGCAGTTTACTGGGGTTCAATCAGCCCCAGCATTTT. It encodes CASSLLGFNQPQHF.

This chain connects TRBV5-6 to TRBJ1-2; tentative D call: TRBD1 (6 bases). Germline lookup yields CDR1 SGHDT and CDR2 YYEEEE. Trimming took 4 bases from V and 4 from J, leaving 23 bases between them. The CDR3 loop spans 17 amino acids. In DNA form, the CDR3 reads TGTGCCAGCAGCCCCCAGAAGGACAGCCTAATTGCCTATGGCTACACCTTC. Translation gives CASSPQKDSLIAYGYTF.

The rearrangement links TRBV6-5 to TRBJ1-4, with D hard to call. Looked up from germline, CDR1 is MNHEY and CDR2 is SVGAGI. V was cut by 7 bases and J by 4 bases, with 16 bases left in between. This CDR3 region has 15 residues. The CDR3 DNA follows: TGTGCCAGCACTCCCTCCTGGGCTGTTAATGAAAAACTGTTTTTT. This sequence encodes CASTPSWAVNEKLFF.

The chain links TRBV7-9 to TRBJ1-1; TRBD1 matches 9 bases. The CDR3 consists of 16 residues. J was trimmed by 0 bases and V by 5 bases; bases with no gene match: 7. CDR1 SEHNR and CDR2 FQNEAQ come from the germline V gene (reference sequence). For the CDR3, the DNA is TGTGCCAGCAGCCTGGGGACAGGGTCCATGAACACTGAAGCTTTCTTT. It translates to CASSLGTGSMNTEAFF.

This chain uses TRBV7-3 with TRBJ2-2, with 9 bases aligning to TRBD1. V lost 0 bases to trimming and J lost 6 bases; unmatched junction nucleotides: 5. Germline V gene lookup returns CDR1 SGHTA and CDR2 FQGTGA. CDR3 length: 16 amino acids. The CDR3 DNA sequence: TGTGCCAGCAGCTTAACCAGGGACAGGGTTTCCGGGGAGCTGTTTTTT. Protein product: CASSLTRDRVSGELFF.